This T cell receptor (beta chain) came from a study of molecular identifiers for immune sequencing clone quantification. Broader study findings: Spiked Jurkat TCR RNA equivalent to one cell was reportedly detectable in some 960,000 naive cells. Among effectors, clones above 20 RNA copies held over 99% of molecules; among naive cells, under 1%.

Naive CD8 libraries used about 19,000 to 1,000,000 sorted cells and 10%, 30% or 50% RNA. MiXCR, applied by TCRdb to the PCR reads, yields one record per CDR3 protein. The sample includes over 600,000 distinct CDR3 sequences, nearly 20% of them seen just once. The CDR3 extends over 15 amino acids. Looked up from germline, CDR1 is SEHNR and CDR2 is FQNEAQ (reference sequence). Between the trimmed V and J ends, which lost 1 base and 4 bases, there was a span of 8 bases. This clonotype was seen many times. No antigen is known for it. The clonotype originates from a human donor in good health. Some libraries in this study had Jurkat cell RNA spiked in. The sequenced material came from naive CD8+ T cells from blood, with Jurkat cell RNA spiked in. The subset here: FACS-sorted CD8+CD4-CCR7+CD45RA+ naive T cells. The rearrangement uses TRBV7-9 and TRBJ1-6; D is ambiguous. The CDR3 loop reads CASSLVGDYNSPLHF. The CDR3 nucleotides are TGTGCCAGCAGCTTAGTAGGCGATTATAATTCACCCCTCCACTTT. The full variable domain, with the rest looked up from reference TRBV7-9 and TRBJ1-6, is DTGVSQNPRHKITKRGQNVTFRCDPISEHNRLYWYRQTLGQGPEFLTYFQNEAQLEKSRLLSDRFSAERPKGSFSTLEIQRTEQGDSAMYLCASSLVGDYNSPLHFGNGTRLTVT.